Below are 11 T cell receptor beta chains sequenced from a single sample in a study of control samples from healthy donors and cancer patients. Clones were sequenced by immunoSEQ multiplex PCR, and TCRdb holds only the in-frame ones, with some missing. The table lists fewer than 200,000 clones, around 89% of them singletons, with approximately 1.4% in the top ten. Sequencing was carried out using blood. These receptors were collected from a woman in her 50s in good health.

The chain is built from TRBV12-3 or TRBV12-4 and TRBJ1-5, with D perhaps TRBD1 (5 bases). This CDR3 has 12 amino acids. The ends were cut back, 2 bases at V and 7 bases at J, with 6 bases in the middle. As DNA, the CDR3 is TGTGCCAGCAGTTTAAGGGGCCAGCCCCAGCATTTT. Its protein is CASSLRGQPQHF.

This chain connects TRBV9 to TRBJ1-1; D ambiguous. CDR1 SGDLS and CDR2 YYNGEE come from the germline V gene. V was trimmed by 2 bases and J by 4 bases, leaving 12 bases between them. This CDR3 region has 14 residues. CDR3 DNA: TGTGCCAGCAGCGTCCTTACGACGGCCACTGAAGCTTTCTTT. Amino acids: CASSVLTTATEAFF.

The chain recombines TRBV6-6 with TRBJ2-2; 11 nucleotides line up with TRBD2. The CDR3 runs to 19 residues. Germline-derived CDR1 and CDR2 are MNHNY and SVGAGI (reference sequence). The trim removed 5 bases at V and 3 bases at J, leaving 14 bases unmatched. The CDR3 sequence is CASSHSSLAGGRYTGELFF. The CDR3 coding sequence is TGTGCCAGCAGTCATTCTTCGTTAGCGGGAGGGCGTTACACCGGGGAGCTGTTTTTT.

This clone came up once. This sequence joins TRBV28 and TRBJ2-7, with 10 bases lining up with TRBD1. Germline V gene data show CDR1 as MDHEN and CDR2 as SYDVKM. V lost 6 bases and J lost 6; bases outside the gene matches: 2. The CDR3 runs 12 residues. CDR3 sequence reads: CASRGQGGEQYF. DNA of the CDR3: TGTGCCAGCAGAGGACAGGGGGGCGAGCAGTACTTC.

The chain recombines TRBV24-1 with TRBJ1-1; D might be TRBD1 (5 bases). The CDR3 length is 11 residues. The germline V and J ends were trimmed by 8 bases and 3 bases, with 6 bases remaining between them. Germline CDR1 is KGHDR and CDR2 is SFDVKD. The CDR3 spells CATMGDTEAFF. The CDR3 nucleotides are TGTGCCACCATGGGGGACACTGAAGCTTTCTTT.

The chain links TRBV5-8 to TRBJ2-5; D possibly corresponds to TRBD1 (7 bases). The CDR3 loop spans 15 amino acids. Deletions cut 4 bases from V and 1 base from J, with 14 bases between. Germline V lookup: CDR1 SGHTS, CDR2 YDEGEE. The CDR3 loop reads CASSQGGTVQETQYF. The CDR3, as DNA: TGTGCCAGCAGCCAAGGGGGGACAGTCCAAGAGACCCAGTACTTC.

This chain links TRBV20-1 with TRBJ2-7; no clear D gene. Trimming cost V 4 bases and J 9 bases, with 10 bases left between them. In germline, CDR1 is DFQATT, CDR2 SNEGSKA (reference sequence). CDR3 length: 10 amino acids. The DNA of the CDR3 is TGCAGTGCTACCGACGATGTGCAGTACTTC. It yields the protein CSATDDVQYF.

This chain uses TRBV30 with TRBJ2-2; D possibly corresponds to TRBD1 (5 bases). This CDR3 region has 13 residues. V was clipped by 1 base and J by 4 bases, with 7 bases between them. The germline V gene encodes CDR1 GTSNPN and CDR2 SVGIG (reference sequence). The CDR3 bases are TGTGCCTGGAGTGGACAGTTCACCGGGGAGCTGTTTTTT. Its protein product is CAWSGQFTGELFF.

This clone was seen only once. The junction does not match germline at one end; this may be a read error. This sample also contains other DNA sequences that code for the same CDR3. The chain links TRBV24-1 to TRBJ2-1; the D gene is possibly TRBD1 (5 bases). The CDR3 contains 16 residues. Germline loops: CDR1 KGHDR, CDR2 SFDVKD. CDR3 region: CATSDTHRGLYNEQFF. CDR3 sequence (DNA): TGCGCCACCAGTGACACACATAGGGGTTTATACAATGAGCAGTTCTTC.

The chain employs TRBV19 and TRBJ1-2, with 10 bases aligning to TRBD1. This CDR3 region has 15 residues. The V and J ends lost 5 bases and 3 bases, in that order; junction bases with no gene match: 6. Germline CDR1 is LNHDA and CDR2 is SQIVND (reference sequence). CDR3 sequence (DNA): TGTGCCAGTAGTTCTGTGGGACAGGGGCACTATGGCTACACCTTC. As protein: CASSSVGQGHYGYTF.

This chain uses TRBV5-8 with TRBJ1-6; 8 nucleotides align to TRBD1. There are 17 residues in the CDR3. V shed 0 bases and J 0 bases; nucleotides not matched to a gene: 2. Germline V gene lookup returns CDR1 SGHTS and CDR2 YDEGEE. The CDR3 reads CASSLGTGISYNSPLHF. CDR3 bases: TGTGCCAGCAGCTTGGGGACAGGGATCTCCTATAATTCACCCCTCCACTTT.